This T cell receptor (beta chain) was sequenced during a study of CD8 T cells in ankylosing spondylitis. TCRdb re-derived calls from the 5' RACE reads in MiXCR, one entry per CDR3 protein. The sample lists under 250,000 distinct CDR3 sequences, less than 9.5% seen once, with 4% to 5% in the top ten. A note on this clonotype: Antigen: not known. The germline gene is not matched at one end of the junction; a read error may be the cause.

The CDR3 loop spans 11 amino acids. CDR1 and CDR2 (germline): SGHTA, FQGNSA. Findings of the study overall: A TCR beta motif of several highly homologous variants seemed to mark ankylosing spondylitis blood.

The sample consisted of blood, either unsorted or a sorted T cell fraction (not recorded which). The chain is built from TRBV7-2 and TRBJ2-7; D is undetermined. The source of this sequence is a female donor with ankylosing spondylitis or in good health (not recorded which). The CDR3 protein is CASSLGPEQCF. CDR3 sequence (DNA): TGTGCCAGCAGCTTGGGTCCCGAGCAGTGCTTC.